This T cell receptor beta chain was recorded in a study of breast tumors, draining lymph nodes, adjacent tissues. This clonotype was counted once. Its target is unknown. A clone one base away is much larger, so this may be a read error. In this CDR3 the conserved last residue, phenylalanine or tryptophan, is missing, so a read error is likely. The CDR3 is made up of 14 amino acids. V was pared by 5 bases and J by 2 bases, with 5 bases of the junction left unmatched. Germline V gene sequence: CDR1 MDHEN, CDR2 SYDVKM. General study results and limits: Data only fit, rather than demonstrated, lymph node origin of most tumor T cells. Compared with basal-like, luminal-like tumors shared significantly more repertoire with nontumor tissue. Tumor repertoires ranked between lymph nodes and nontumor tissue in diversity, with V and J gene preferences. Most tumor T cells seemingly derive from lymph node, then expand in tumor.

Breast cancer patients provided tissue from their axillary draining lymph nodes. From the multiplex PCR reads, TCRdb called clonotypes with MiXCR, one entry per CDR3 protein. The table has some 120,000 distinct CDR3 sequences, 15% to 20% seen once. Sequencing used axillary lymph node tissue. The gene calls are TRBV28 and TRBJ2-5, with 7 bases matching TRBD2. This TCR was recovered from a female donor with breast cancer. Some clones in this sample may be carry-over from other donors' samples. Here the CDR3 reads CASSPTSVQETQYL. Written as DNA, the CDR3 is TGTGCCAGCAGTCCCACTAGCGTACAAGAGACCCAGTACCTC.